Each of the 22 T cell receptor beta chains below was sequenced from the same sample in a study of cytomegalovirus exposure and HLA in healthy donors. In the PCR, 60 Vbeta and 13 Jbeta primers were used. The table came from immunoSEQ multiplex PCR; TCRdb's copy has only in-frame clones and leaves some out. The table shows under 200,000 clones, with 70% to 80% occurring only once. The sample comprised PBMCs. Receptor source: a man aged 55-75 years in good health and CMV-seronegative.

The V gene is TRBV6-6, the J gene TRBJ2-5, with 8 bases fitting TRBD1. The CDR3 sequence is 15 residues long. Per germline, CDR1 MNHNY and CDR2 SVGAGI (reference sequence). V lost 3 bases to trimming and J lost 5 bases; unmatched junction nucleotides: 8. The CDR3 DNA is TGTGCCAGCAGTTATATCTCAGGGGGCCGGGAGACCCAGTACTTC. Encoded protein: CASSYISGGRETQYF.

This clone was observed a handful of times. This sequence joins TRBV6-6 and TRBJ2-2; a possible D gene is TRBD1 (6 bases). The CDR3 is 16 amino acids. Germline CDR1 and CDR2: MNHNY and SVGAGI (reference sequence). V was clipped by 1 base and J by 1 base, with 10 bases between them. CDR3 nucleotide sequence: TGTGCCAGCAGTTACTTCGACAGGAAGAACACCGGGGAGCTGTTTTTT. Encoded protein: CASSYFDRKNTGELFF.

This sequence joins TRBV7-9 and TRBJ2-7, with 10 bases aligning to TRBD1. V trimming: 6 bases; J trimming: 6 bases; junction bases outside the gene matches: 2. Germline V gene data show CDR1 as SEHNR and CDR2 as FQNEAQ (reference sequence). This CDR3 region has 12 residues. CDR3 DNA: TGTGCCAGCAGACGGACAGGGGGCGAGCAGTACTTC. Translating gives CASRRTGGEQYF.

This clone was detected only a few times. V is TRBV5-6 and J is TRBJ1-1, with TRBD1 as a possible D gene (5 bases). This CDR3 spans 14 amino acids. The V gene's germline CDR1 is SGHDT and CDR2 YYEEEE. Trimming took 2 bases from V and 1 from J, leaving 9 bases between them. The CDR3 sequence: CASSFRVRNTEAFF. CDR3 sequence (DNA): TGTGCCAGCAGCTTCAGGGTACGGAACACTGAAGCTTTCTTT. Looking up the rest from reference TRBV5-6 and TRBJ1-1 gives the full variable domain: DAGVTQSPTHLIKTRGQQVTLRCSPKSGHDTVSWYQQALGQGPQFIFQYYEEEERQRGNFPDRFSGHQFPNYSSELNVNALLLGDSALYLCASSFRVRNTEAFFGQGTRLTVV.

This chain joins TRBV6-5 and TRBJ1-4; the match to TRBD1 covers 9 bases. The CDR3 contains 15 residues. Germline trimming cut 5 bases from V and 8 bases from J; bases unmatched to any gene: 9. Germline values: CDR1 MNHEY, CDR2 SVGAGI. CDR3 sequence: CASSATGTGSEKLFF. DNA of the CDR3: TGTGCCAGCAGTGCAACCGGGACAGGGAGCGAAAAACTGTTTTTT.

J is TRBJ2-2 and V is TRBV15; tentatively, D is TRBD1 (6 bases). Trimming left V 0 bases short and J 4 bases short, with 18 bases between. The CDR3 loop spans 18 amino acids. Germline values: CDR1 LNHNV, CDR2 YYDKDF (reference sequence). This CDR3 is CATSRDRSGTQGTGELFF. CDR3 bases: TGTGCCACCAGCAGAGATCGGTCCGGGACACAAGGCACCGGGGAGCTGTTTTTT.

The chain uses TRBV7-2 and TRBJ2-5, with TRBD2 as a possible D gene (5 bases). The CDR3 runs 15 residues. Per the germline V gene, CDR1 is SGHTA and CDR2 is FQGNSA. The V end was cut by 6 bases, the J end by 3 bases, with 17 bases between. In DNA, the CDR3 is TGTGCCAGCAGTGTCGAAGGAGGCGTAAAAGAGACCCAGTACTTC. Protein product: CASSVEGGVKETQYF.

This clone was detected only once. The V and J genes are TRBV7-8 and TRBJ2-3; D is ambiguous. The V gene lost 0 bases and the J gene lost 1 base, with 8 bases spanning the gap. Germline V gene lookup returns CDR1 SGHVS and CDR2 FQNEAQ. The CDR3 has 15 amino acids. The DNA of the CDR3 is TGTGCCAGCAGCTTAGCCAGCGTTCGCACAGATACGCAGTATTTT. It encodes CASSLASVRTDTQYF.

This chain joins TRBV9 and TRBJ2-5, with TRBD2 matching 9 bases. Germline V gene sequence: CDR1 SGDLS, CDR2 YYNGEE. The CDR3 loop spans 20 amino acids. The V and J ends lost 4 bases and 4 bases, in that order; junction bases with no gene match: 23. The CDR3 DNA is TGTGCCAGCAGCAAACAATTGGAGACCGGGACTAGCATTTTGTCAGAGACCCAGTACTTC. Translation gives CASSKQLETGTSILSETQYF.

This sequence joins TRBV10-3 and TRBJ2-1; possibly TRBD2 for D (6 bases). The CDR3 runs to 16 residues. Trimming took 0 bases from V and 5 from J, leaving 14 bases between them. Germline CDR1 reads ENHRY; CDR2 reads SYGVKD. CDR3 in amino acids: CAISESTGVLDNEQFF. CDR3 nucleotide sequence: TGTGCCATCAGTGAGTCGACGGGAGTTTTGGACAATGAGCAGTTCTTC.

The CDR3 DNA is TGTGCCAGCAGTGAACGATCTGGCGGGGCCAACGTCCTGACTTTC. This codes for CASSERSGGANVLTF. The rearrangement joins TRBV6-1 to TRBJ2-6; D unclear. Trimming pared 2 bases from V and 4 bases from J, leaving 9 bases between. Germline CDR1 reads MNHNS; CDR2 reads SASEGT. The CDR3 covers 15 residues.

This clone appeared a few times. The chain carries TRBV5-1 and TRBJ1-1, with 8 bases identical to TRBD1. The CDR3 spans 16 residues. V gave up 4 bases and J gave up 0 bases; unmatched junction bases: 8. Germline V lookup: CDR1 SGHRS, CDR2 YFSETQ. CDR3 in amino acids: CASSLGQGRMNTEAFF. The CDR3 nucleotides read TGCGCCAGCAGCCTCGGACAGGGCAGAATGAACACTGAAGCTTTCTTT.

This clone was seen a handful of times. The J gene is TRBJ2-7, the V gene TRBV9; possible D gene TRBD1, 6 bases. Looked up from germline, CDR1 is SGDLS and CDR2 is YYNGEE. The CDR3 loop spans 13 amino acids. Trimming cost V 7 bases and J 2 bases, with 13 bases left between them. The CDR3 DNA follows: TGTGCCAGCGGTCAAGGACAGACCTACGAGCAGTACTTC. This translates into CASGQGQTYEQYF.

The chain recombines TRBV14 with TRBJ2-7, with a weak D call TRBD2 (6 bases). The V gene lost 5 bases and the J gene lost 0 bases, with 11 bases spanning the gap. The CDR3 is 14 amino acids. CDR1 and CDR2 (germline): SGHDN, FVKESK. The CDR3 loop is CASSDSSVSYEQYF. CDR3 nucleotide sequence: TGTGCCAGCAGCGATTCTAGCGTCTCCTACGAGCAGTACTTC. Combining the CDR3 with reference TRBV14 and TRBJ2-7 gives the whole variable domain EAGVTQFPSHSVIEKGQTVTLRCDPISGHDNLYWYRRVMGKEIKFLLHFVKESKQDESGMPNNRFLAERTGGTYSTLKVQPAELEDSGVYFCASSDSSVSYEQYFGPGTRLTVT.

Remarks on this clone: One junction end does not reproduce the germline sequence, and a read error may be involved. The genes are TRBV7-9 and TRBJ2-7, with D maybe TRBD1 (5 bases). The CDR3 consists of 13 residues. Germline CDR1 SEHNR, CDR2 FQNEAQ (reference sequence). CDR3 amino acids: CASSSNQGCMPDF. CDR3 nucleotides: TGTGCCAGCAGCTCTAACCAGGGCTGTATGCCCGACTTC. Full variable domain (remainder filled in from reference TRBV7-9 and TRBJ2-7): DTGVSQNPRHKITKRGQNVTFRCDPISEHNRLYWYRQTLGQGPEFLTYFQNEAQLEKSRLLSDRFSAERPKGSFSTLEIQRTEQGDSAMYLCASSSNQGCMPDFGPGTRLTVT.

The chain uses TRBV7-9 and TRBJ1-5; a weak D match, TRBD1 (5 bases). This CDR3 is built from 15 residues. V lost 0 bases, J lost 3 bases, and 9 bases lay in between. The germline V gene has CDR1 SEHNR and CDR2 FQNEAQ (reference sequence). The CDR3: CASSLAGADNQPQHF. The CDR3 DNA is TGTGCCAGCAGCTTAGCAGGGGCAGACAATCAGCCCCAGCATTTT.

This rearrangement joins TRBV2 to TRBJ1-6; D is uncertain. There are 13 residues in the CDR3. Germline V gene sequence: CDR1 SNHLY, CDR2 FYNNEI. V dropped 6 bases and J dropped 7 bases, with 10 bases sitting between them. Here the CDR3 DNA reads TGTGCCAGCAGGCCGGGGATAAATTCACCCCTCCACTTT. Residues: CASRPGINSPLHF. Full variable domain (missing parts from reference TRBV2 and TRBJ1-6): EPEVTQTPSHQVTQMGQEVILRCVPISNHLYFYWYRQILGQKVEFLVSFYNNEISEKSEIFDDQFSVERPDGSNFTLKIRSTKLEDSAMYFCASRPGINSPLHFGNGTRLTVT.

This clone was seen a few times. The gene calls are TRBV6-1 and TRBJ2-2; D possibly corresponds to TRBD2 (5 bases). Germline CDR1 reads MNHNS; CDR2 reads SASEGT. V shed 1 base and J shed 2 bases, with 14 bases lying between them. CDR3 length: 17 amino acids. CDR3 in DNA: TGTGCCAGCAGTGAAGTCTTAGCGCCAGCCAACACCGGGGAGCTGTTTTTT. Translating gives CASSEVLAPANTGELFF.

This chain joins TRBV7-9 and TRBJ2-5, with a weak D call TRBD2 (6 bases). With the DNA end fitting TRBJ2-7 better, the J assignment may be wrong. Germline V lookup: CDR1 SEHNR, CDR2 FQNEAQ (reference sequence). The CDR3 sequence is 15 residues long. Here the CDR3 reads CASSPGGGVTYEQYF. The CDR3 DNA sequence: TGTGCCAGCAGCCCCGGTGGAGGGGTTACCTACGAGCAGTACTTC.

The chain has TRBV5-1 and TRBJ2-3, with 13 bases lining up with TRBD2. With 6 bases clipped from V and 4 bases from J, the junction kept 11 bases outside the gene matches. This CDR3 is built from 17 residues. The germline V gene encodes CDR1 SGHRS and CDR2 YFSETQ. For the CDR3, the DNA is TGCGCCAGCACCTCCGGGACTAGCGGGGCGTGGGCAGATACGCAGTATTTT. Protein: CASTSGTSGAWADTQYF. The full variable domain, its missing parts supplied by reference TRBV5-1 and TRBJ2-3, is KAGVTQTPRYLIKTRGQQVTLSCSPISGHRSVSWYQQTPGQGLQFLFEYFSETQRNKGNFPGRFSGRQFSNSRSEMNVSTLELGDSALYLCASTSGTSGAWADTQYFGPGTRLTVL.

The chain uses TRBV5-1 and TRBJ2-1; 14 bases match TRBD2. The J segment lost 5 bases and the V segment lost 3 bases, leaving 1 base of the junction unmatched. The germline V gene has CDR1 SGHRS and CDR2 YFSETQ. This CDR3 contains 15 residues. CDR3: CASSWGLAGDNEQFF. CDR3 DNA sequence: TGCGCCAGCAGCTGGGGACTAGCGGGGGACAATGAGCAGTTCTTC.

The chain employs TRBV6-1 and TRBJ2-5; 8 bases align to TRBD2. The V gene end was trimmed by 0 bases and the J gene end by 4 bases; junction bases not matched to a gene: 4. The length of the CDR3 is 15 residues. Germline V gives CDR1 MNHNS, CDR2 SASEGT. For the CDR3, the DNA is TGTGCCAGCAGTGAAGCCGGACTAGCTGTAGAGACCCAGTACTTC. This gives the protein CASSEAGLAVETQYF.